Listed below are T cell receptor beta chains from one sample, sequenced in a study of Ad26.COV2.S vaccination and SARS-CoV-2 variants. The table came from immunoSEQ multiplex PCR; TCRdb's copy has only in-frame clones and leaves some out. The table shows about 480,000 clones, with around 85% occurring only once. The input for sequencing was peripheral blood, taken in a trial of Ad26.COV2.S vaccine versus placebo. The source is a person between 18 and 65 years old who received the Ad26.COV2.S COVID-19 vaccine or a placebo. Both conserved end residues are part of each CDR3. D genes are given only for firm matches. Clone size is shown for a subset of rows, as once, few, many or a class of expanded clone.

clone size | J gene | D gene | V gene | CDR3 protein | CDR3 DNA
- | TRBJ2-3 | - | TRBV11-2 | CASSRDPPPQDTQYF | TGTGCCAGCAGCAGAGATCCTCCGCCCCAGGATACGCAGTATTTT
few | TRBJ2-5 | - | TRBV6-2/TRBV6-3 | CASSSTVQETQYF | TGTGCCAGCAGTTCAACTGTTCAAGAGACCCAGTACTTC
- | TRBJ2-5 | - | TRBV15 | CATSWGFQETQYF | TGTGCCACCAGTTGGGGTTTCCAAGAGACCCAGTACTTC
- | TRBJ1-1 | - | TRBV7-2 | CASSLVRQVNTEAFF | TGTGCCAGCAGCTTAGTACGACAGGTGAACACTGAAGCTTTCTTT
- | TRBJ1-1 | - | TRBV5-8 | CASSGIVTGTMNTEAFF | TGTGCCAGCAGCGGGATCGTCACAGGGACGATGAACACTGAAGCTTTCTTT
once | TRBJ2-1 | TRBD2 | TRBV5-4 | CASSLGGSGDNEQFF | TGTGCCAGCAGCTTAGGCGGGAGTGGGGACAATGAGCAGTTCTTC
once | TRBJ2-1 | - | TRBV19 | CATSSGFREQFF | TGTGCCACCTCATCGGGGTTCCGTGAGCAGTTCTTC
once | TRBJ1-6 | TRBD1 | TRBV6-5 | CASRGQGVNSPLHF | TGTGCCAGCAGGGGACAGGGAGTAAATTCACCCCTCCACTTT
- | TRBJ1-2 | - | TRBV12-3/TRBV12-4 | CASSLQGPYGYTF | TGTGCCAGCAGTCTCCAGGGTCCCTATGGCTACACCTTC
- | TRBJ2-7 | TRBD1 | TRBV6-5 | CASSRTGLRGQYF | TGTGCCAGCAGCCGGACAGGGCTACGAGGGCAGTACTTC
- | TRBJ2-7 | - | TRBV9 | CASSPQVVNTYEQYF | TGTGCCAGCAGCCCCCAAGTCGTGAACACCTACGAGCAGTACTTC
- | TRBJ2-3 | - | TRBV11-3 | CASSLGVFGPKTDTQYF | TGTGCCAGCAGCTTAGGAGTTTTTGGTCCGAAAACAGATACGCAGTATTTT
- | TRBJ2-2 | - | TRBV5-1 | CASSLAGRNTGELFF | TGCGCCAGCAGCTTGGCCGGGCGGAACACCGGGGAGCTGTTTTTT
- | TRBJ2-7 | TRBD1 | TRBV29-1 | CSVYGDRGLYEQYF | TGCAGCGTTTATGGGGACAGGGGCCTCTACGAGCAGTACTTC
- | TRBJ2-5 | TRBD2 | TRBV6-4 | CASTETPSAGGTRTQYF | TGTGCCAGCACGGAAACCCCGTCGGCGGGAGGCACCCGGACCCAGTACTTC
once | TRBJ2-3 | TRBD2 | TRBV13 | CASSLAREGTDTQYF | TGTGCCAGCAGCTTAGCCCGGGAGGGCACAGATACGCAGTATTTT
- | TRBJ2-5 | - | TRBV5-5 | CASSRAGKETQYF | TGTGCCAGCAGCCGCGCGGGGAAAGAGACCCAGTACTTC
few | TRBJ1-2 | - | TRBV19 | CASAQFGERRNGYTF | TGTGCCAGTGCGCAATTCGGGGAAAGGAGGAATGGCTACACCTTC
- | TRBJ2-1 | - | TRBV7-2 | CASSLTPGSARSEQFF | TGTGCCAGCAGCTTGACCCCAGGGTCAGCACGGAGTGAGCAGTTCTTC
- | TRBJ2-1 | - | TRBV28 | CASRPAGNEQFF | TGTGCCAGCAGGCCGGCGGGAAATGAGCAGTTCTTC
- | TRBJ1-6 | - | TRBV5-1 | CASSLEAHYNSPLHF | TGCGCCAGCAGCTTGGAGGCACACTATAATTCACCCCTCCACTTT
- | TRBJ2-2 | - | TRBV7-6 | CASSLSWNTGELFF | TGTGCCAGCAGCTTAAGCTGGAACACCGGGGAGCTGTTTTTT
- | TRBJ1-1 | - | TRBV6-2/TRBV6-3 | CASSYTAGANLKNTEAFF | TGTGCCAGCAGTTACACGGCAGGGGCGAACTTAAAGAACACTGAAGCTTTCTTT
- | TRBJ1-1 | - | TRBV5-1 | CASSWRGMNTEAFF | TGCGCCAGCAGCTGGAGGGGTATGAACACTGAAGCTTTCTTT
- | TRBJ2-1 | - | TRBV23-1 | CASSQLVRVYNEQFF | TGCGCCAGCAGTCAATTGGTCAGGGTCTACAATGAGCAGTTCTTC
- | TRBJ1-1 | - | TRBV28 | CASSLSPGNTEAFF | TGTGCCAGCAGTTTATCTCCAGGAAACACTGAAGCTTTCTTT
- | TRBJ1-5 | - | TRBV6-4 | CASSDLPLQRYQPQHF | TGTGCCAGCAGTGACCTCCCGTTACAGAGGTATCAGCCCCAGCATTTT
- | TRBJ2-7 | - | TRBV18 | CASSTGSYEQYF | TGTGCCAGCTCAACGGGTAGCTACGAGCAGTACTTC
- | TRBJ2-6 | - | TRBV19 | CASRAIGDAGANVLTF | TGTGCCAGTAGGGCAATCGGGGACGCTGGGGCCAACGTCCTGACTTTC
- | TRBJ1-3 | - | TRBV7-8 | CASSLGGNTIYF | TGTGCCAGCAGCTTGGGGGGAAACACCATATATTTT
- | TRBJ1-1 | - | TRBV7-9 | CASSLSAEAFF | TGTGCCAGCAGCTTATCGGCTGAAGCTTTCTTT
- | TRBJ1-3 | - | TRBV30 | CAWKGSGNTIYF | TGTGCCTGGAAGGGCTCTGGAAACACCATATATTTT
- | TRBJ2-7 | TRBD2 | TRBV7-6 | CASSSYGASGSSYEQYF | TGTGCCAGCAGCTCCTACGGAGCGAGCGGGAGCTCCTACGAGCAGTACTTC
few | TRBJ2-3 | - | TRBV24-1 | CATSDLTGIGTDTQYF | TGTGCCACCAGTGACCTCACAGGGATCGGCACAGATACGCAGTATTTT
once | TRBJ2-7 | TRBD2 | TRBV2 | CASSGDYAYEQYF | TGTGCCAGCAGTGGGGACTATGCCTACGAGCAGTACTTC
- | TRBJ2-7 | - | TRBV11-3 | CASSLDPRSEFGLGEQYF | TGTGCCAGCAGCTTAGATCCCCGGTCGGAGTTTGGTTTAGGCGAGCAGTACTTC
- | TRBJ2-7 | TRBD2 | TRBV7-2 | CASSLSAGGPYEQYF | TGTGCCAGCAGCTTAAGTGCGGGAGGGCCCTACGAGCAGTACTTC
- | TRBJ2-7 | - | TRBV7-9 | CASSSQTGPYEQYF | TGTGCCAGCAGCTCCCAGACAGGACCCTACGAGCAGTACTTC
- | TRBJ2-1 | - | TRBV25-1 | CASSKGLLEQFF | TGTGCCAGCAGCAAGGGCCTTTTGGAGCAGTTCTTC
- | TRBJ1-2 | - | TRBV12-3/TRBV12-4 | CASSYQLHYGYTF | TGTGCCAGCAGCTACCAATTACACTATGGCTACACCTTC
- | TRBJ2-6 | TRBD1 | TRBV29-1 | CSVVGGGSGANVLTF | TGCAGCGTTGTAGGGGGCGGCTCTGGGGCCAACGTCCTGACTTTC
- | TRBJ2-1 | TRBD2 | TRBV6-5 | CASSPGLAGAEQFF | TGTGCCAGCAGTCCTGGACTAGCGGGGGCCGAGCAGTTCTTC
- | TRBJ2-1 | - | TRBV29-1 | CSVRDRQGGGEQFF | TGCAGCGTTCGGGACAGACAAGGAGGGGGTGAGCAGTTCTTC
- | TRBJ2-7 | TRBD2 | TRBV9 | CASSAGLAEYEQYF | TGTGCCAGCAGCGCGGGACTAGCGGAGTACGAGCAGTACTTC
- | TRBJ1-1 | - | TRBV19 | CASSIGGATEAFF | TGTGCCAGTAGTATAGGTGGGGCAACTGAAGCTTTCTTT
- | TRBJ2-1 | - | TRBV21-1 | CASSKVPKLAGEANEQFF | TGTGCCAGCAGCAAAGTGCCTAAACTAGCGGGAGAGGCCAATGAGCAGTTCTTC
- | TRBJ2-7 | - | TRBV19 | CASSSLIFSYEQYF | TGTGCCAGTAGTTCCCTTATCTTTTCCTACGAGCAGTACTTC
- | TRBJ1-1 | - | TRBV5-1 | CASSLGTLGTEAFF | TGCGCCAGCAGCTTGGGGACCCTCGGCACTGAAGCTTTCTTT
- | TRBJ1-6 | - | TRBV7-2 | CASSAWGRNSPLHF | TGTGCCAGCAGTGCCTGGGGCCGTAATTCACCCCTCCACTTT
- | TRBJ1-2 | - | TRBV27 | CASSLSAGLNYGYTF | TGTGCCAGCAGTTTATCTGCAGGGCTTAACTATGGCTACACCTTC
- | TRBJ1-3 | - | TRBV5-5 | CASSLGQFSGNTIYF | TGTGCCAGCAGCTTGGGACAGTTCTCTGGAAACACCATATATTTT
once | TRBJ2-1 | TRBD2 | TRBV19 | CASSIIWLAESNEQFF | TGTGCCAGTAGTATAATCTGGCTAGCGGAGAGCAATGAGCAGTTCTTC
few | TRBJ1-6 | - | TRBV4-2 | CASSLGLDNSPLHF | TGTGCCAGCAGTCTGGGACTGGATAATTCACCCCTCCACTTT
- | TRBJ2-7 | TRBD2 | TRBV7-6 | CASSPLAGAPYEQYF | TGTGCCAGCAGCCCACTAGCGGGGGCGCCCTACGAGCAGTACTTC
- | TRBJ1-6 | - | TRBV5-1 | CASSLVVAGDYNSPLHF | TGCGCCAGCAGCTTGGTGGTCGCAGGAGACTATAATTCACCCCTCCACTTT
- | TRBJ2-7 | TRBD2 | TRBV7-2 | CASSLSRWGSGGPPNEQYF | TGTGCCAGCAGCTTATCCCGTTGGGGATCGGGAGGGCCCCCCAACGAGCAGTACTTC
- | TRBJ1-1 | TRBD1 | TRBV10-3 | CAISVNRGGGTEAFF | TGTGCCATCAGTGTGAACAGGGGAGGGGGCACTGAAGCTTTCTTT
- | TRBJ1-5 | - | TRBV18 | CASSPTWNAQGQQPQHF | TGTGCCAGCTCACCTACCTGGAACGCCCAAGGTCAGCAGCCCCAGCATTTT
- | TRBJ1-3 | - | TRBV6-5 | CASEDRSSGNTIYF | TGTGCCAGCGAAGACAGAAGCTCTGGAAACACCATATATTTT